This paragraph reports one TCR beta chain. The data were taken from a study of monozygotic twins with inflammatory bowel disease. TCRdb re-called the 5' RACE reads and catalogs CDR3 proteins one per entry, DNA excluded. The sample's table shows about 450,000 distinct CDR3 sequences. Germline assignment: CDR1 MNHNS and CDR2 SASEGT. The CDR3 runs 16 residues. This clonotype was obtained from a human donor with ulcerative colitis or Crohn's disease, or a healthy co-twin of an affected twin (not recorded which). The specimen was blood. The chain is built from TRBV6-1 and TRBJ2-1; TCRdb indicates TRBD1, and absent DNA this call remains unverified. Here the CDR3 reads CASTRSGQGSYNEQFF.